These T cell receptor beta chains were read from a single sample in a study of blood T cell repertoires in COVID-19. Generated by immunoSEQ multiplex PCR, the TCRdb table keeps only in-frame clones and is missing some. The table lists 75,000 to 95,000 clones, 70% to 90% of them singletons. Sequences were obtained from peripheral blood. The receptors derive from a woman aged 60-75 years with COVID-19, enrolled during active disease. Each CDR3 is given with its conserved first and last residue. D genes are given only for firm matches. Only part of the rows carry a size: once, few, many, or a class if the clone is expanded.

V,size,D,J,length,CDR3,DNA
TRBV28,NA,NA,TRBJ1-6,17,CASRTGEGPRLNSPLHF,TGTGCCAGCAGAACCGGGGAGGGGCCTCGACTTAATTCACCCCTCCACTTT
TRBV23-1,NA,NA,TRBJ1-1,14,CASGRVQRDTEAFF,TGCGCCAGTGGTCGGGTACAGAGGGACACTGAAGCTTTCTTT
TRBV3-1/TRBV3-2,NA,NA,TRBJ1-5,15,CASTKTGTSNQPQHF,TGTGCCAGCACCAAGACAGGAACTAGCAATCAGCCCCAGCATTTT
TRBV7-9,NA,NA,TRBJ1-3,13,CASSQVLRPTIYF,TGTGCCAGCAGCCAGGTTCTACGCCCAACCATATATTTT
TRBV7-9,NA,TRBD1,TRBJ1-3,17,CASNLRDRRISGNTIYF,TGTGCCAGCAACCTACGGGACAGAAGAATCTCTGGAAACACCATATATTTT
TRBV2,NA,TRBD1,TRBJ2-7,15,CASRNTGGPSYEQYF,TGTGCCAGCAGGAATACAGGGGGCCCTAGCTACGAGCAGTACTTC
TRBV5-6,once,TRBD1,TRBJ1-2,16,CASSLVGDRGNYGYTF,TGTGCCAGCAGCTTGGTGGGGGACAGGGGTAACTATGGCTACACCTTC
TRBV7-6,NA,NA,TRBJ2-7,13,CASSTRQSGEQYF,TGTGCCAGCAGCACGCGACAGTCCGGGGAGCAGTACTTC
TRBV6-1,NA,NA,TRBJ2-5,13,CASSDGVRETQYF,TGTGCCAGCAGTGACGGGGTCCGAGAGACCCAGTACTTC
TRBV30,NA,TRBD2,TRBJ2-3,13,CAWGRGGGFTQYF,TGTGCCTGGGGTCGCGGGGGGGGATTTACGCAGTATTTT
TRBV19,NA,NA,TRBJ1-2,15,CASSMGTGRAYGYTF,TGTGCCAGTAGTATGGGAACAGGGCGGGCTTATGGCTACACCTTC
TRBV28,few,TRBD1,TRBJ1-1,15,CASSFLGQGGTEAFF,TGTGCCAGCAGTTTCCTGGGACAGGGAGGCACTGAAGCTTTCTTT
TRBV3-1/TRBV3-2,NA,NA,TRBJ1-6,14,CASSQRDYNSPLHF,TGTGCCAGCAGCCAACGAGATTATAATTCACCCCTCCACTTT
TRBV5-5,few,NA,TRBJ1-1,14,CASSLQGRVTEAFF,TGTGCCAGCAGCTTGCAGGGGCGGGTTACTGAAGCTTTCTTT
TRBV7-2,NA,NA,TRBJ2-1,16,CASSLDQIRAEGEQFF,TGTGCCAGCAGCTTAGATCAGATTCGAGCGGAGGGTGAGCAGTTCTTC
TRBV7-9,NA,NA,TRBJ2-7,14,CASSTGTSSYEQYF,TGTGCCAGCAGCACCGGGACTTCGTCCTACGAGCAGTACTTC
TRBV9,NA,TRBD2,TRBJ2-5,18,CASSRRGLAGDIQETQYF,TGTGCCAGCAGCCGCCGGGGACTAGCGGGGGACATCCAAGAGACCCAGTACTTC
TRBV9,NA,NA,TRBJ2-4,14,CASSLALATGIQYF,TGTGCCAGCAGCCTCGCTTTGGCGACGGGCATTCAGTACTTC
TRBV6-6,NA,TRBD1,TRBJ1-2,13,CASTPGDRGGYTF,TGTGCCAGCACTCCGGGGGACAGGGGTGGCTACACCTTC
TRBV6-5,NA,NA,TRBJ1-3,15,CASSYSGRGGNTIYF,TGTGCCAGCAGTTACTCAGGACGGGGAGGAAACACCATATATTTT
TRBV18,NA,NA,TRBJ2-2,18,CASSPMDTDIQSTGELFF,TGTGCCAGCTCACCAATGGACACCGATATCCAAAGTACCGGGGAGCTGTTTTTT
TRBV29-1,NA,TRBD2,TRBJ2-2,17,CSVAGTSGGGNTGELFF,TGCAGCGTCGCAGGGACTAGCGGGGGAGGTAACACCGGGGAGCTGTTTTTT
TRBV7-2,NA,NA,TRBJ2-7,12,CASSGSGYEQYF,TGTGCCAGCAGCGGTAGTGGCTACGAGCAGTACTTC
TRBV19,NA,NA,TRBJ1-5,16,CASSRRTGGGPGPQHF,TGTGCCAGTAGTCGCCGGACCGGTGGGGGCCCGGGGCCCCAGCATTTT
TRBV27,NA,TRBD1,TRBJ1-2,18,CASSLSAHYDRGVFGYTF,TGTGCCAGCAGTTTATCCGCCCATTACGACAGGGGGGTTTTTGGCTACACCTTC
TRBV2,NA,NA,TRBJ2-7,14,CASRKPAGAYEQYF,TGTGCCAGCAGGAAGCCGGCAGGGGCCTACGAGCAGTACTTC
TRBV2,NA,TRBD1,TRBJ1-5,18,CASSTPGQGLSIGQPQHF,TGTGCCAGCAGTACCCCGGGACAGGGTCTTTCGATTGGTCAGCCCCAGCATTTT
TRBV7-2,NA,NA,TRBJ2-3,13,CASSPPGTDTQYF,TGTGCCAGCAGCCCCCCGGGCACAGATACGCAGTATTTT
TRBV5-4,few,NA,TRBJ2-1,15,CASSGGTLSYNEQFF,TGTGCCAGCAGCGGGGGGACCCTCTCCTACAATGAGCAGTTCTTC
TRBV18,NA,NA,TRBJ2-5,13,CASSTSGQETQYF,TGTGCCAGCTCGACTAGTGGTCAAGAGACCCAGTACTTC
TRBV5-1,NA,NA,TRBJ2-3,17,CASNNGGQGPSTDTQYF,TGCGCCAGCAACAATGGGGGCCAGGGGCCTAGCACAGATACGCAGTATTTT
TRBV3-1/TRBV3-2,NA,NA,TRBJ1-2,12,CASSPETGSYTF,TGTGCCAGCAGCCCCGAGACGGGAAGCTACACCTTC
TRBV5-6,NA,NA,TRBJ2-7,14,CASSFGLGAREQYF,TGTGCCAGCAGTTTCGGACTGGGGGCTCGAGAGCAGTACTTC
TRBV6-5,NA,NA,TRBJ2-6,15,CATRRGISGANVLTF,TGTGCCACGAGGCGGGGTATATCTGGGGCCAACGTCCTGACTTTC
TRBV19,NA,NA,TRBJ1-1,14,CASSIAQGNTEAFF,TGTGCCAGTAGTATCGCCCAGGGGAACACTGAAGCTTTCTTT
TRBV12-3/TRBV12-4,NA,NA,TRBJ1-2,13,CASSLARGAGYTF,TGTGCCAGCAGTTTAGCGCGCGGGGCTGGCTACACCTTC
TRBV7-8,NA,NA,TRBJ2-5,14,CASSLARASVAQYF,TGTGCCAGCAGCTTAGCGAGGGCTAGCGTGGCCCAGTACTTC
TRBV29-1,NA,NA,TRBJ1-5,12,CSPRRGRRPQHF,TGCAGCCCCCGGCGGGGGAGACGGCCCCAGCATTTT
TRBV7-2,once,TRBD2,TRBJ2-3,19,CASSTGTSGGFTSTDTQYF,TGTGCCAGCAGCACCGGGACTAGCGGGGGTTTCACTAGCACAGATACGCAGTATTTT
TRBV19,NA,TRBD1,TRBJ2-3,13,CAIWDRLTDTQYF,TGTGCCATATGGGACAGGCTCACAGATACGCAGTATTTT
TRBV5-1,NA,NA,TRBJ1-1,16,CASSPLGAGLNTEAFF,TGCGCCAGCAGCCCCCTGGGTGCGGGCTTGAACACTGAAGCTTTCTTT
TRBV4-2,NA,NA,TRBJ2-1,17,CASSQGAGGSSYNEQFF,TGTGCCAGCAGCCAAGGAGCCGGGGGAAGCTCCTACAATGAGCAGTTCTTC
TRBV6-6,NA,NA,TRBJ2-2,14,CASSAGSGTGELFF,TGTGCCAGCAGTGCAGGGTCGGGCACCGGGGAGCTGTTTTTT
TRBV4-3,NA,NA,TRBJ2-2,16,CASRDHRSGSTGELFF,TGCGCCAGCAGGGATCACAGGTCCGGATCGACCGGGGAGCTGTTTTTT
TRBV19,NA,TRBD1,TRBJ2-5,17,CASTAGQGLGYQETQYF,TGTGCCAGTACCGCGGGACAGGGGCTGGGATACCAAGAGACCCAGTACTTC
TRBV19,NA,TRBD1,TRBJ1-5,17,CASSPGQGAYSNQPQHF,TGTGCCAGTAGTCCGGGCCAGGGGGCCTATAGCAATCAGCCCCAGCATTTT
TRBV29-1,few,NA,TRBJ1-4,13,CSVASSTNEKLFF,TGCAGCGTGGCTTCTTCAACTAATGAAAAACTGTTTTTT
TRBV28,NA,TRBD1,TRBJ1-3,18,CASSPPILGGQGGNTIYF,TGTGCCAGCAGCCCCCCAATACTAGGGGGCCAAGGTGGAAACACCATATATTTT
TRBV4-1,few,NA,TRBJ2-1,13,CASSQGLPDEQFF,TGCGCCAGCAGCCAGGGACTCCCAGATGAGCAGTTCTTC
TRBV6-5,once,NA,TRBJ2-3,14,CASSTSGGTDTQYF,NA
TRBV10-3,NA,NA,TRBJ1-2,12,CAISVASIGYTF,TGTGCCATCAGTGTAGCAAGCATTGGCTACACCTTC
TRBV18,NA,NA,TRBJ2-6,14,CASSPSSGANVLTF,TGTGCCAGCTCACCCTCCTCTGGGGCCAACGTCCTGACTTTC
TRBV29-1,NA,NA,TRBJ1-2,14,CSVERQGGTYGYTF,TGCAGCGTTGAAAGGCAGGGCGGCACCTATGGCTACACCTTC
TRBV10-3,NA,NA,TRBJ1-1,10,CATRDTEAFF,TGTGCCACCCGGGACACTGAAGCTTTCTTT